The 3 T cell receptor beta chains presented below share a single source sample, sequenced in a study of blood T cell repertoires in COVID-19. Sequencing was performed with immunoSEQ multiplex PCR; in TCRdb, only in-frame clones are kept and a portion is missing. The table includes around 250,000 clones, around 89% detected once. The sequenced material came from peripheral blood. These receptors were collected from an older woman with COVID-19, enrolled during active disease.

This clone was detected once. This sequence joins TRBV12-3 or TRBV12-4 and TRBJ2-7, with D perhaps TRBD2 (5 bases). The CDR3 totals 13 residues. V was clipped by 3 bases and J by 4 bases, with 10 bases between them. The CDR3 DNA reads TGTGCCAGCAGTTTCATGAGGAGGTACGAGCAGTACTTC. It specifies CASSFMRRYEQYF.

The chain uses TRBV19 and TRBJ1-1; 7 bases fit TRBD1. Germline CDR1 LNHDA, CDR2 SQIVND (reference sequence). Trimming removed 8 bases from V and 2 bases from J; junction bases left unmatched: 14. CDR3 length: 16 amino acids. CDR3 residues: CASSQDRPLGNTEAFF. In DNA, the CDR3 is TGTGCCAGTTCTCAGGACAGGCCCCTCGGAAACACTGAAGCTTTCTTT.

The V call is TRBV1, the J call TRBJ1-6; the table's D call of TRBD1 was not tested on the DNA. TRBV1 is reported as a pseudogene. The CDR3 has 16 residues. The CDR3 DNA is TGCACCAGCAGCCTACGGACAGGGTTATATAATTCACCCCTCCACTTT. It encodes CTSSLRTGLYNSPLHF.